This passage covers 25 T cell receptor beta chains from one sample sequenced in a study of blood T cell repertoires in COVID-19. Only in-frame clones appear in the TCRdb table, and some are missing; sequencing was by immunoSEQ multiplex PCR. The sample shows 150,000 to 200,000 clones, 84% of them seen only once. Material: peripheral blood. These receptors came from a woman older than 75 with acute or convalescent COVID-19.

This sequence joins TRBV6-2 or TRBV6-3 and TRBJ2-7; TRBD1 agrees at 7 bases. CDR1 and CDR2 from the germline V gene are MNHEY and SVGEGT. CDR3 size: 15 residues. The ends lost 2 bases at V and 5 bases at J; junction bases unmatched: 9. CDR3 protein: CASSYRNRGGDEQYF. The CDR3 nucleotides read TGTGCCAGCAGTTACAGGAACAGGGGTGGCGACGAGCAGTACTTC.

The V and J genes are TRBV4-2 and TRBJ1-5; perhaps TRBD1 as D (6 bases). V shed 0 bases and J shed 2 bases, with 8 bases lying between them. Germline CDR1 reads LGHNA; CDR2 reads YNFKEQ. The CDR3 totals 15 residues. The CDR3 region has the DNA TGTGCCAGCAGCCAAGAAAGACAGGGCAATCAGCCCCAGCATTTT. Protein: CASSQERQGNQPQHF.

The V and J genes are TRBV19 and TRBJ1-2, with D possibly being TRBD1 (6 bases). V lost 2 bases, J lost 6 bases, and 16 bases lay in between. This CDR3 is 15 amino acids long. Germline CDR1 is LNHDA and CDR2 is SQIVND (reference sequence). CDR3 region: CASSIRVGRGNGYTF. CDR3 bases: TGTGCCAGTAGTATAAGGGTCGGCAGGGGTAATGGCTACACCTTC.

The J gene is TRBJ1-2, the V gene TRBV10-3; TRBD1 agrees at 12 bases. V shed 2 bases and J 8 bases; nucleotides not matched to a gene: 9. Looked up from germline, CDR1 is ENHRY and CDR2 is SYGVKD. This CDR3 region has 16 residues. The CDR3 DNA follows: TGTGCCATCAGTGAGACACCGGGACAGGGGGCGCGGGGCTACACCTTC. Translating it yields CAISETPGQGARGYTF.

The chain uses TRBV5-6 and TRBJ2-7; D is possibly TRBD2 (5 bases). CDR3 length: 14 residues. CDR1 and CDR2 from the germline V gene are SGHDT and YYEEEE. The V end lost 0 bases, the J end lost 3 bases, and 10 bases lay between the germline ends. The CDR3 here is CASSLGGINYEQYF. CDR3 nucleotides: TGTGCCAGCAGCTTGGGAGGGATTAACTACGAGCAGTACTTC.

This chain links TRBV4-1 with TRBJ2-7; no reliable D call. CDR3 length equals 14 residues. Germline CDR1 is MGHRA and CDR2 is YSYEKL. V was pared by 0 bases and J by 7 bases, with 13 bases between. The CDR3 spells CASSQEFIAAEQYF. CDR3 nucleotide sequence: TGCGCCAGCAGCCAAGAATTTATCGCGGCAGAGCAGTACTTC.

V is TRBV28 and J is TRBJ2-3; D possibly corresponds to TRBD1 (5 bases). The CDR3 consists of 15 residues. The germline V gene encodes CDR1 MDHEN and CDR2 SYDVKM. V lost 7 bases and J lost 7, with 21 bases in between. The CDR3 loop reads CASILEIRVGHTQYF. The CDR3 region has the DNA TGTGCCAGCATCTTGGAGATCCGGGTGGGGCATACGCAGTATTTT.

The genes are TRBV5-1 and TRBJ2-2; the match to TRBD2 covers 13 bases. V lost 0 bases and J lost 8; bases outside the gene matches: 13. The CDR3 contains 19 residues. From germline, CDR1 is SGHRS and CDR2 YFSETQ. CDR3 sequence: CASSLVGLAGTTSYGELFF. In DNA, the CDR3 is TGCGCCAGCAGCTTGGTGGGACTAGCGGGAACCACCTCATATGGGGAGCTGTTTTTT.

The sample holds one count of this clone. The CDR3 region is CASSLEGTGVQETQYF. The CDR3 coding sequence is TGCGCCAGCAGCTTGGAAGGGACAGGGGTCCAAGAGACCCAGTACTTC. The V call is TRBV5-1, the J call TRBJ2-5, with 10 bases identical to TRBD1. Germline CDR1 SGHRS, CDR2 YFSETQ. This CDR3 region has 16 residues. V lost 0 bases and J lost 1; bases outside the gene matches: 3.

V gene TRBV5-8 combines with J gene TRBJ2-3, with D maybe TRBD1 (6 bases). Germline CDR1 and CDR2: SGHTS and YDEGEE. Trimming shortened V by 5 bases and J by 5 bases, and 9 bases separated the two germline ends. The CDR3 covers 12 residues. The CDR3 protein is CASRTGLDTQYF. The CDR3 coding sequence is TGTGCCAGCAGAACAGGGCTAGATACGCAGTATTTT.

The V call is TRBV19, the J call TRBJ2-3; 7 bases line up with TRBD1. The CDR3 totals 15 residues. V lost 3 bases and J lost 6; bases outside the gene matches: 9. The germline V gene has CDR1 LNHDA and CDR2 SQIVND (reference sequence). The DNA for the CDR3 is TGTGCCAGTAGTATTTCCGGGACAGTGCTTGATACGCAGTATTTT. The encoded protein is CASSISGTVLDTQYF.

CDR3 nucleotide sequence: TGTGCCAGCAGCCCCTGGCTAGCGGGAGCTGAGCAGTTCTTC. It codes for CASSPWLAGAEQFF. The J gene is TRBJ2-1, the V gene TRBV14, with TRBD2 matching 10 bases. The V and J ends lost 4 bases and 9 bases, in that order; junction bases with no gene match: 6. The CDR3 is made up of 14 amino acids. In germline, CDR1 is SGHDN, CDR2 FVKESK. The variable domain in full, with the rest retrieved from reference TRBV14 and TRBJ2-1, is EAGVTQFPSHSVIEKGQTVTLRCDPISGHDNLYWYRRVMGKEIKFLLHFVKESKQDESGMPNNRFLAERTGGTYSTLKVQPAELEDSGVYFCASSPWLAGAEQFFGPGTRLTVL.

The chain links TRBV5-6 to TRBJ1-3, with D maybe TRBD1 (5 bases). Trimming took off 0 bases at V and 3 bases at J, with 10 bases between the two ends. Germline loops: CDR1 SGHDT, CDR2 YYEEEE. The CDR3 consists of 15 residues. The CDR3 DNA reads TGTGCCAGCAGCTTGGCCGGGGGATTTGGAAACACCATATATTTT. It specifies CASSLAGGFGNTIYF. Complete variable domain (other parts from reference TRBV5-6 and TRBJ1-3): DAGVTQSPTHLIKTRGQQVTLRCSPKSGHDTVSWYQQALGQGPQFIFQYYEEEERQRGNFPDRFSGHQFPNYSSELNVNALLLGDSALYLCASSLAGGFGNTIYFGEGSWLTVV.

V gene TRBV1 combines with J gene TRBJ2-7; the table's D call, TRBD2, has no DNA check behind it. TRBV1 is described as a pseudogene. The CDR3 sequence is 14 residues long. This CDR3 is CTSSQVGTTYEQYF. CDR3 sequence (DNA): TGCACCAGCAGCCAGGTCGGGACTACCTACGAGCAGTACTTC.

The chain has TRBV29-1 and TRBJ2-7, with 8 bases that match TRBD1. Looked up from germline, CDR1 is SQVTM and CDR2 is ANQGSEA. CDR3 length: 14 residues. Trimming at V came to 4 bases and at J to 2 bases, leaving 7 bases not matched to a gene. CDR3 in DNA: TGCAGCGTTGTGTTTGACAGGGGCCCCTACGAGCAGTACTTC. This encodes CSVVFDRGPYEQYF.

This clone has more than one count but fewer than ten. The rearrangement uses TRBV5-1 and TRBJ2-1; 10 nucleotides agree with TRBD2. There are 15 residues in the CDR3. Germline V gene lookup returns CDR1 SGHRS and CDR2 YFSETQ. Unmatched junction bases numbered 11, after V lost 6 bases and J lost 8 bases. CDR3 residues: CASTLSGGAGYEQFF. CDR3 nucleotide sequence: TGCGCCAGCACGTTGAGCGGGGGGGCTGGATATGAGCAGTTCTTC.

V is TRBV9 and J is TRBJ2-1, with 7 nucleotides matching TRBD2. The V and J ends lost 3 bases and 8 bases, in that order; junction bases with no gene match: 14. The CDR3 is 16 amino acids. Germline V CDR1 and CDR2: SGDLS, YYNGEE. The CDR3 DNA is TGTGCCAGCAGCGCAATTGGGCGGGAGTTACCCGATGAGCAGTTCTTC. Residues: CASSAIGRELPDEQFF.

Here the CDR3 DNA reads TGTGCCAGCAGCGTAGGTGCGGGGGGCCATTACTACGAGCAGTACTTC. Translation: CASSVGAGGHYYEQYF. This chain links TRBV9 with TRBJ2-7; TRBD2 matches 8 bases. The CDR3 covers 16 residues. CDR1 and CDR2 from the germline V gene are SGDLS and YYNGEE. With V trimmed by 0 bases and J by 3 bases, 8 bases remained unmatched.

The gene calls are TRBV10-1 and TRBJ2-1; D is perhaps TRBD1 (6 bases). This CDR3 is built from 13 residues. The V gene lost 4 bases and the J gene lost 5 bases, with 9 bases spanning the gap. Per the germline V gene, CDR1 is WNHNN and CDR2 is SYGVQD (reference sequence). The CDR3 sequence is CASSVSGDNEQFF. The CDR3 DNA follows: TGCGCCAGCAGTGTGTCAGGGGACAATGAGCAGTTCTTC.

The V gene is TRBV5-1, the J gene TRBJ1-2; D gene unclear. The CDR3 loop spans 12 amino acids. The V gene's germline CDR1 is SGHRS and CDR2 YFSETQ. With 0 bases removed from V and 6 bases from J, the gap between germline ends came to 6 bases. CDR3 in amino acids: CASSLEGDGYTF. Written as DNA, the CDR3 is TGCGCCAGCAGCTTGGAGGGAGATGGCTACACCTTC.

The V call is TRBV20-1, the J call TRBJ2-5; 10 bases match TRBD1. The CDR3 length is 15 residues. From germline, CDR1 is DFQATT and CDR2 SNEGSKA (reference sequence). Germline trimming cut 3 bases from V and 5 bases from J; bases unmatched to any gene: 9. In nucleotides, the CDR3 is TGCAGTGCTAGTGAAGACAGGGGGCTCGGGGAGACCCAGTACTTC. Translated, it gives CSASEDRGLGETQYF.

The V and J genes are TRBV11-3 and TRBJ1-1, with D unclear. V was trimmed by 1 base and J by 5 bases, leaving 11 bases between them. This CDR3 is built from 14 residues. The germline V gene has CDR1 SGHNT and CDR2 YENEEA. The CDR3 loop reads CASSLGGRGTEAFF. The CDR3, as DNA: TGTGCCAGCAGCTTAGGTGGTAGAGGGACTGAAGCTTTCTTT.

The chain couples TRBV15 to TRBJ2-2; D is ambiguous. Trimming removed 0 bases at V and 7 bases at J, with 6 bases between. Germline CDR1 LNHNV, CDR2 YYDKDF (reference sequence). The CDR3 is 13 residues long. The CDR3 here is CATSREYVGELFF. The CDR3 DNA reads TGTGCCACCAGCAGAGAATATGTCGGGGAGCTGTTTTTT.

The CDR3 loop is CASSLTGTGNTEAFF. DNA for the CDR3: TGTGCCAGCAGCTTGACAGGGACCGGGAACACTGAAGCTTTCTTT. The chain is built from TRBV11-2 and TRBJ1-1; 7 bases are a match to TRBD1. Trimming cost V 3 bases and J 1 base; bases outside gene matches: 5. Germline V lookup: CDR1 SGHAT, CDR2 FQNNGV. There are 15 residues in the CDR3.

This clone was seen a single time. This rearrangement joins TRBV6-5 to TRBJ1-2, with 10 bases fitting TRBD1. The CDR3 runs to 16 residues. CDR1 and CDR2 from the germline V gene are MNHEY and SVGAGI. Trimming took 0 bases from V and 4 from J; bases not matched to a gene: 5. The CDR3 spells CASSYSTGGRAYGYTF. The CDR3, as DNA: TGTGCCAGCAGTTACTCGACAGGGGGCAGGGCCTATGGCTACACCTTC.